This entry concerns a single T cell receptor beta chain. Time point here: sample taken at primary tumor resection. The entry originates in a study of spatial heterogeneity in lung cancer. TCRdb called the 5' RACE reads again in MiXCR, with one record for every CDR3 protein. The sample has 30,000 to 45,000 distinct CDR3 sequences; approximately 7.2% are singletons. The specimen was PBMCs, collected at surgery. This receptor was taken from a female donor with early-stage non-small cell lung cancer.

The CDR3 loop reads CASSDSGPQETQYF. The CDR3 nucleotides read TGTGCCAGCAGTGACAGCGGACCACAAGAGACCCAGTACTTC. The J gene is TRBJ2-5, the V gene TRBV2; tentative D call: TRBD2 (5 bases). Germline assignment: CDR1 SNHLY and CDR2 FYNNEI. The CDR3 covers 14 residues. The V end was cut by 3 bases, the J end by 2 bases, with 10 bases between.